These 29 T cell receptor beta chains originate from one sample sequenced in a study of identical twins (dated by TCRdb to about 2016). Libraries came from 5' RACE. This sample was sequenced with an Illumina HiSeq 2000. TCRdb applied fastp at Q25 and MiXCR to the public reads, then kept only in-frame beta chains. Rows with one shared CDR3 protein collapse into an entry with the most common genes and DNA. The sample has 400,000 to 550,000 distinct CDR3 sequences on record, about 13% of them singletons. The ten largest make up approximately 0.98% of the sample. Another study also made use of these data, one on yellow fever vaccine responses in identical twins.

The sample comprised CD4+ T cells sorted from blood. These receptors were taken from a woman between 18 and 29 years old in good health.

There are a few counts of this clonotype. CDR3 residues: CASSQGTSGTKETQYF. The CDR3 DNA reads as TGCGCCAGCAGCCAAGGGACTAGCGGGACTAAAGAGACCCAGTACTTC. The chain couples TRBV4-1 to TRBJ2-5, with 12 bases fitting TRBD2. J lost 3 bases, V lost 1 base, and 3 bases had no gene match. In germline, CDR1 is MGHRA, CDR2 YSYEKL. This CDR3 has 16 residues.

The chain carries TRBV12-3 or TRBV12-4 and TRBJ1-2, with D unclear. V was cut by 2 bases and J by 2 bases, with 6 bases left in between. This CDR3 spans 13 amino acids. CDR3 sequence: CASSLLPNYGYTF. The CDR3 DNA is TGTGCCAGCAGTTTACTCCCGAACTATGGCTACACCTTC.

V gene TRBV24-1 combines with J gene TRBJ2-2; 9 nucleotides line up with TRBD2. Losses at the gene ends were 4 bases for V and 6 bases for J; bases not matched to a gene: 8. From germline, CDR1 is KGHDR and CDR2 SFDVKD. The CDR3 sequence is 16 residues long. The CDR3 DNA reads TGTGCCACCAGTGAAGCCGGGACTAGCCGGTCCGGGGAGCTGTTTTTT. Its protein product is CATSEAGTSRSGELFF.

This clonotype was seen more than once but under ten times. The CDR3 spells CSARDPGGSNTEAFF. The CDR3 DNA sequence: TGCAGTGCTAGAGATCCGGGCGGATCGAACACTGAAGCTTTCTTT. This chain joins TRBV20-1 and TRBJ1-1; D is unresolved. The V gene's germline CDR1 is DFQATT and CDR2 SNEGSKA (reference sequence). Trimming took off 0 bases at V and 1 base at J, with 12 bases between the two ends. The CDR3 is 15 residues long.

This chain uses TRBV7-2 with TRBJ2-1; the match to TRBD2 covers 12 bases. The germline CDR1 and CDR2 sequences are SGHTA and FQGNSA. V lost 2 bases and J lost 9; bases outside the gene matches: 8. This CDR3 has 16 amino acids. CDR3 region: CASSLYASGRAGEQFF. The CDR3 DNA is TGTGCCAGCAGCTTATATGCTAGCGGGAGGGCCGGTGAGCAGTTCTTC.

The sample holds a few counts of this clonotype. The gene calls are TRBV2 and TRBJ1-5; D not resolved. The CDR3 sequence is 13 residues long. V lost 3 bases and J 4 bases, leaving 7 bases between the germline ends. Germline CDR1 reads SNHLY; CDR2 reads FYNNEI. The CDR3 spells CASSDSPNQPQHF. For the CDR3, the DNA is TGTGCCAGCAGTGACAGTCCAAATCAGCCCCAGCATTTT.

The J gene is TRBJ1-5, the V gene TRBV3-1, with D possibly being TRBD1 (5 bases). CDR1 and CDR2 from the germline V gene are LGHDT and YNNKEL (reference sequence). This CDR3 region has 16 residues. Trimming removed 0 bases from V and 3 bases from J, with 12 bases in between. The CDR3: CASSQDKLTANQPQHF. CDR3 in DNA: TGTGCCAGCAGCCAAGATAAGCTGACAGCCAATCAGCCCCAGCATTTT.

The rearrangement uses TRBV12-3 or TRBV12-4 and TRBJ2-7; TRBD1 matches at 8 bases. V was pared by 6 bases and J by 1 base, with 5 bases of the junction left unmatched. The CDR3 is made up of 14 amino acids. The CDR3 here is CASSRDRPSYEQYF. The CDR3 DNA follows: TGTGCCAGCAGCCGGGACAGGCCTTCCTACGAGCAGTACTTC.

This sequence joins TRBV7-3 and TRBJ2-1; 9 bases align to TRBD2. CDR1 is SGHTA and CDR2 is FQGTGA in the germline V gene. The CDR3 runs to 15 residues. Unmatched junction bases numbered 7, after V lost 5 bases and J lost 5 bases. CDR3 loop: CASSAGGPWDNEQFF. The CDR3 nucleotides read TGTGCCAGCAGCGCGGGGGGGCCTTGGGACAATGAGCAGTTCTTC.

In this sample, this clonotype turned up many times. The chain combines TRBV10-3 with TRBJ2-2, with unresolved D. This CDR3 is built from 14 residues. Deletions cut 6 bases from V and 2 bases from J, with 10 bases between. Germline V CDR1 and CDR2: ENHRY, SYGVKD. Written as DNA, the CDR3 is TGTGCCATCAGGTTAGGCTCAAACACCGGGGAGCTGTTTTTT. It translates to CAIRLGSNTGELFF.

In its sample, this clonotype was seen a few times. This chain links TRBV5-1 with TRBJ2-2, with 8 positions matching TRBD2. Germline values: CDR1 SGHRS, CDR2 YFSETQ. Trimming cost V 4 bases and J 7 bases; bases outside gene matches: 3. This CDR3 comprises 13 residues. CDR3 coding DNA: TGCGCCAGCAGCATAGCGGGAAACGGGGAGCTGTTTTTT. It is translated as CASSIAGNGELFF.

V usage is TRBV7-3 and J usage is TRBJ2-3; 8 bases fit TRBD2. CDR1 SGHTA and CDR2 FQGTGA come from the germline V gene. CDR3 length: 14 amino acids. V shed 6 bases and J 5 bases; nucleotides not matched to a gene: 7. CDR3 bases: TGTGCCAGCAGGCGGGGGGCGGGGGTAGATACGCAGTATTTT. Translating it yields CASRRGAGVDTQYF.

The chain is built from TRBV6-2 or TRBV6-3 and TRBJ2-5, with D tentatively TRBD2 (6 bases). This CDR3 has 13 amino acids. Trimming took off 8 bases at V and 5 bases at J, with 15 bases between the two ends. Germline CDR1 is MNHEY and CDR2 is SVGEGT. The CDR3 reads CASGYRLGETQYF. CDR3 bases: TGTGCCAGCGGGTATCGACTAGGGGAGACCCAGTACTTC.

This clonotype was counted only a few times. The chain recombines TRBV20-1 with TRBJ2-7; D might be TRBD1 or TRBD2, each matching 5 bases. The germline V gene has CDR1 DFQATT and CDR2 SNEGSKA (reference sequence). The V end was cut by 0 bases, the J end by 6 bases, with 18 bases between. The CDR3 has 15 residues. The CDR3 DNA sequence: TGCAGTGCTAGAGATATAGGCCGAGGGACGGGCGAGCAGTACTTC. Its translation: CSARDIGRGTGEQYF.

This sequence joins TRBV25-1 and TRBJ2-3, with unresolved D. With 5 bases removed from V and 2 bases from J, the gap between germline ends came to 11 bases. Germline values: CDR1 MGHDK, CDR2 SYGVNS. CDR3 length: 14 residues. The chain's CDR3 is CASSPTHLTDTQYF. The CDR3 DNA reads TGTGCCAGCAGTCCAACACATCTCACAGATACGCAGTATTTT.

This clonotype was picked up a small number of times. This rearrangement joins TRBV3-1 to TRBJ2-5, with D perhaps matching TRBD1 (5 bases). The CDR3 has 15 amino acids. CDR1 is LGHDT and CDR2 is YNNKEL in the germline V gene (reference sequence). The V gene lost 4 bases and the J gene lost 3 bases, with 15 bases spanning the gap. CDR3 protein: CASSPSGMLEETQYF. CDR3 DNA: TGTGCCAGCAGCCCGTCAGGGATGTTAGAAGAGACCCAGTACTTC.

This chain uses TRBV10-3 with TRBJ2-3; D may be TRBD1 (5 bases). V shed 0 bases and J shed 0 bases, with 7 bases lying between them. The CDR3 length is 15 residues. Per germline, CDR1 ENHRY and CDR2 SYGVKD. CDR3 sequence: CAISESTASTDTQYF. CDR3 nucleotides: TGTGCCATCAGTGAGTCGACAGCTAGCACAGATACGCAGTATTTT.

Many counts were recorded for this clonotype. This chain links TRBV5-1 with TRBJ2-3, with D perhaps matching TRBD1 (6 bases). Trimming cost V 4 bases and J 0 bases, with 9 bases left between them. Germline assignment: CDR1 SGHRS and CDR2 YFSETQ. The CDR3 spans 14 residues. CDR3 nucleotides: TGCGCCAGCAGCCCAGGACAGAGCACAGATACGCAGTATTTT. Its protein is CASSPGQSTDTQYF. Using reference TRBV5-1 and TRBJ2-3 for the parts outside the CDR3, the full variable domain is KAGVTQTPRYLIKTRGQQVTLSCSPISGHRSVSWYQQTPGQGLQFLFEYFSETQRNKGNFPGRFSGRQFSNSRSEMNVSTLELGDSALYLCASSPGQSTDTQYFGPGTRLTVL.

The DNA of the CDR3 is TGTGCCAGCACCAAATGGGGCATTTCTGACTCTGGGGCCAACGTCCTGACTTTC. Translated: CASTKWGISDSGANVLTF. This chain joins TRBV3-1 and TRBJ2-6; a possible D gene is TRBD1 (5 bases). The CDR3 is 18 residues long. V lost 7 bases, J lost 0 bases, and 19 bases lay in between. Germline CDR1 and CDR2: LGHDT and YNNKEL (reference sequence).

Ten or more counts support this clonotype. The chain couples TRBV21-1 to TRBJ1-6; the table names TRBD1, a call not compared with the DNA. TRBV21-1 is a recognized pseudogene. There are 12 residues in the CDR3. CDR3 bases: TGTGCCAGCAGCCCCCCTGGTTCACCCCTCCACTTT. It translates to CASSPPGSPLHF.

The gene calls are TRBV6-5 and TRBJ1-1, with a weak D call TRBD1 (6 bases). V was trimmed by 4 bases and J by 2 bases, leaving 17 bases between them. The length of the CDR3 is 16 residues. Germline V gene data show CDR1 as MNHEY and CDR2 as SVGAGI. The CDR3 bases are TGTGCCAGCAGTTTACCGGACAGCCGAAGCAACACTGAAGCTTTCTTT. Translation: CASSLPDSRSNTEAFF.

This clonotype was seen a handful of times. This rearrangement joins TRBV15 to TRBJ2-1; 9 bases line up with TRBD2. V trimming: 1 base; J trimming: 6 bases; junction bases outside the gene matches: 4. CDR3 length equals 15 residues. Germline V CDR1 and CDR2: LNHNV, YYDKDF (reference sequence). The CDR3 sequence: CATSRVSGSINEQFF. CDR3 DNA: TGTGCCACCAGCAGAGTTAGCGGGAGTATCAATGAGCAGTTCTTC.

In its sample, this clonotype was seen many times. The J gene is TRBJ1-1, the V gene TRBV12-3 or TRBV12-4, with a weak D call TRBD1 (6 bases). V was shortened by 7 bases and J by 0 bases, with 15 bases between the two germline ends. The CDR3 loop spans 15 amino acids. For the CDR3, the DNA is TGTGCCAGCACCGATAATCGACAGGTGAACACTGAAGCTTTCTTT. This codes for CASTDNRQVNTEAFF.

This chain links TRBV6-1 with TRBJ2-1, with D possibly TRBD2 on 5 matching bases. Trimming left V 10 bases short and J 8 bases short, with 21 bases between. Germline V CDR1 and CDR2: MNHNS, SASEGT. CDR3 length: 14 amino acids. The chain's CDR3 is CATVAGWVRYEQFF. CDR3 DNA sequence: TGTGCCACAGTCGCGGGCTGGGTACGCTATGAGCAGTTCTTC.

In its sample, this clonotype was seen a few times. The V call is TRBV29-1, the J call TRBJ2-6; D ambiguous. The germline gives CDR1 SQVTM, CDR2 ANQGSEA. This CDR3 region has 13 residues. Trimming removed 5 bases from V and 0 bases from J, with 5 bases in between. Written as DNA, the CDR3 is TGCAGCGTTCACAGCTCTGGGGCCAACGTCCTGACTTTC. Translated, it gives CSVHSSGANVLTF.

This clonotype has just a few counts. The rearrangement links TRBV20-1 to TRBJ2-7; D is unclear. The germline CDR1 and CDR2 sequences are DFQATT and SNEGSKA (reference sequence). Deletions cut 1 base from V and 3 bases from J, with 10 bases between. There are 13 residues in the CDR3. This chain's CDR3 is CSARVEPFYEQYF. CDR3 coding DNA: TGCAGTGCTAGAGTGGAACCGTTCTACGAGCAGTACTTC.

In its sample, this clonotype was seen a few times. The CDR3 bases are TGTGCCAGCAGCCAAGTTTCCGCAGGGGGCGTTATAATATATGGCTACACCTTC. This sequence encodes CASSQVSAGGVIIYGYTF. This sequence joins TRBV4-2 and TRBJ1-2; 8 positions match TRBD1. Germline V gives CDR1 LGHNA, CDR2 YNFKEQ. The CDR3 is 18 amino acids. V was pared by 1 base and J by 5 bases, with 15 bases of the junction left unmatched.

The V call is TRBV10-2, the J call TRBJ2-1; D not resolved. Trimming removed 4 bases at V and 9 bases at J, with 10 bases between. This CDR3 spans 12 amino acids. The germline V gene encodes CDR1 WSHSY and CDR2 SAAADI. CDR3 nucleotide sequence: TGCGCCAGCAGTGCGCAGGTAACTGAGCAGTTCTTC. This translates into CASSAQVTEQFF.

This clonotype was recorded many times. The chain couples TRBV12-3 or TRBV12-4 to TRBJ2-2; D may match TRBD1 or TRBD2 (5 bases each). Trimming shortened V by 0 bases and J by 1 base, and 9 bases separated the two germline ends. The length of the CDR3 is 16 residues. The CDR3 loop reads CASSLAAGRNTGELFF. The CDR3 DNA follows: TGTGCCAGCAGTTTAGCCGCAGGGAGGAACACCGGGGAGCTGTTTTTT.